The next 27 T cell receptor beta chains were all read from a single sample in a study of patients and donors after allogeneic stem cell transplantation. Each CDR3 protein is one row after TCRdb ran MiXCR on the RT-PCR reads. The profile shows approximately 140,000 distinct CDR3 sequences, 30% to 45% of them singletons. The sequenced material came from blood, either unsorted or a sorted T cell fraction (not recorded which). These receptors originate from a human donor who was either an allogeneic HSCT recipient or a stem cell or donor lymphocyte infusion donor (not recorded which). It is not recorded whose cells these are; they may come from a transplant donor.

The chain combines TRBV9 with TRBJ1-1; D remains ambiguous. This CDR3 spans 13 amino acids. Trimming left V 2 bases short and J 1 base short, with 6 bases between. CDR1 is SGDLS, CDR2 YYNGEE, per germline. The CDR3 DNA reads as TGTGCCAGCAGCGTGATGGGGAACACTGAAGCTTTCTTT. This gives the protein CASSVMGNTEAFF. The whole variable domain, remainder taken from reference TRBV9 and TRBJ1-1, is DSGVTQTPKHLITATGQRVTLRCSPRSGDLSVYWYQQSLDQGLQFLIQYYNGEERAKGNILERFSAQQFPDLHSELNLSSLELGDSALYFCASSVMGNTEAFFGQGTRLTVV.

This clonotype was counted a few times. The chain uses TRBV6-5 and TRBJ1-2, with D unclear. The germline V and J ends were trimmed by 6 bases and 3 bases, with 8 bases remaining between them. The CDR3 spans 12 residues. The V gene's germline CDR1 is MNHEY and CDR2 SVGAGI. CDR3 amino acids: CASRSPHYGYTF. CDR3 bases: TGTGCCAGCAGGTCCCCACACTATGGCTACACCTTC.

This clonotype was seen a single time. The V call is TRBV4-1, the J call TRBJ1-1; 8 bases are shared with TRBD1. The germline CDR1 and CDR2 sequences are MGHRA and YSYEKL. V trimming: 4 bases; J trimming: 4 bases; junction bases outside the gene matches: 14. The CDR3 covers 17 residues. CDR3 in amino acids: CASSRLMGQGATTEAFF. For the CDR3, the DNA is TGCGCCAGCAGCCGTCTCATGGGCCAGGGGGCGACCACTGAAGCTTTCTTT.

This chain uses TRBV18 with TRBJ1-2, with TRBD1 matching 8 bases. In germline, CDR1 is KGHSH, CDR2 LQKENI. The trim removed 0 bases at V and 5 bases at J, leaving 17 bases unmatched. This CDR3 has 19 residues. The CDR3 DNA sequence: TGTGCCAGCTCACCACCGGGAGAAACTCTGGGACAGGAAGCTTATGGCTACACCTTC. It is translated as CASSPPGETLGQEAYGYTF.

This clonotype was detected only a few times. The chain recombines TRBV4-3 with TRBJ1-2; 8 bases match TRBD1. The V segment lost 1 base and the J segment 6 bases; nucleotides outside the gene matches: 10. The V gene's germline CDR1 is LGHNA and CDR2 YSLEER. The CDR3 consists of 16 residues. The CDR3 spells CASSQGPSTGVNGYTF. CDR3 DNA: TGCGCCAGCAGCCAAGGGCCATCGACAGGGGTAAATGGCTACACCTTC.

The V and J genes are TRBV25-1 and TRBJ1-4; 9 bases match TRBD1. This CDR3 spans 14 amino acids. The V gene's germline CDR1 is MGHDK and CDR2 SYGVNS. V dropped 2 bases and J dropped 5; count of bases not matched to a gene: 0. CDR3 sequence reads: CASSEGTGNEKLFF. In nucleotides, the CDR3 is TGTGCCAGCAGTGAAGGGACAGGGAATGAAAAACTGTTTTTT.

The DNA of the CDR3 is TGTGCCAGCAGCTCACCGACCGACGTGAGGGACACCATATATTTT. Its translation is CASSSPTDVRDTIYF. The chain employs TRBV11-1 and TRBJ1-3, with D unclear. Germline V gives CDR1 SGHAT, CDR2 FQDESV (reference sequence). The CDR3 is 15 amino acids. V lost 4 bases, J lost 8 bases, and 18 bases lay in between.

This chain joins TRBV27 and TRBJ1-3, with 7 bases matching TRBD1. The CDR3 is 16 amino acids. V was pared by 6 bases and J by 4 bases, with 12 bases of the junction left unmatched. CDR1 MNHEY and CDR2 SMNVEV come from the germline V gene (reference sequence). The CDR3 nucleotides are TGTGCCAGCAGCCTGACAGGGTTCGGTGAAGGAAACACCATATATTTT. It translates to CASSLTGFGEGNTIYF.

The V and J genes are TRBV4-1 and TRBJ1-1; D is ambiguous. In germline, CDR1 is MGHRA, CDR2 YSYEKL. Trimming stripped 1 base from V and 2 bases from J, with 8 bases between. CDR3 length: 14 amino acids. The CDR3 DNA follows: TGCGCCAGCAGCCAAGGCTCGGGAAACACTGAAGCTTTCTTT. This codes for CASSQGSGNTEAFF.

The genes are TRBV28 and TRBJ1-1; D gene ambiguous. V lost 6 bases and J lost 1, with 12 bases in between. From germline, CDR1 is MDHEN and CDR2 SYDVKM. The length of the CDR3 is 14 residues. CDR3 bases: TGTGCCAGCAGCCTAGATACGAGGAACACTGAAGCTTTCTTT. Translation: CASSLDTRNTEAFF.

This clonotype was counted many times. Sequence at one end of the junction differs from germline and may be a read error. The gene calls are TRBV5-1 and TRBJ1-1, with 7 bases lining up with TRBD1. There are 14 residues in the CDR3. The germline V gene has CDR1 SGHRS and CDR2 YFSETQ. In nucleotides, the CDR3 is TGTGCCAGCAGCTTAGGGGGCATGAACACTGAAGCTTTCTTT. Its protein product is CASSLGGMNTEAFF.

This clonotype has a handful of counts. J is TRBJ1-4 and V is TRBV11-2; D remains ambiguous. CDR3 length: 18 residues. V gave up 2 bases and J gave up 0 bases, with 16 bases separating them. Germline V gene sequence: CDR1 SGHAT, CDR2 FQNNGV. The CDR3 DNA reads as TGTGCCAGCAGCTTAAATTTCCCACCCAGCTCAACTAATGAAAAACTGTTTTTT. This translates into CASSLNFPPSSTNEKLFF.

This chain connects TRBV6-6 to TRBJ1-3; no firm D call. Germline CDR1 reads MNHNY; CDR2 reads SVGAGI (reference sequence). This CDR3 is 15 amino acids long. The germline V and J ends were trimmed by 0 bases and 5 bases, with 11 bases remaining between them. This CDR3 is CASSYSLQSRNTIYF. The CDR3 coding sequence is TGTGCCAGCAGTTACTCGTTACAGTCGAGAAACACCATATATTTT.

This rearrangement joins TRBV7-9 to TRBJ1-3; D remains ambiguous. The CDR3 spans 17 residues. V gave up 8 bases and J gave up 4 bases, with 24 bases separating them. The V gene's germline CDR1 is SEHNR and CDR2 FQNEAQ (reference sequence). CDR3 DNA: TGTGCCAGCCTCATAGTCCCGGATGACCTGAAAGGAAACACCATATATTTT. Translation: CASLIVPDDLKGNTIYF.

Only a few counts were recorded for this clonotype. The chain is built from TRBV25-1 and TRBJ1-6, with D unclear. Trimming removed 3 bases at V and 0 bases at J, with 3 bases between. The CDR3 is 14 amino acids. CDR1 MGHDK and CDR2 SYGVNS come from the germline V gene. The CDR3 DNA follows: TGTGCCAGCAGTGATGACTCCTATAATTCACCCCTCCACTTT. Translation gives CASSDDSYNSPLHF.

CDR3 in DNA: TGCAGTGCTCGATCGCCCGGCGGTTACTCTGAAGCTTTCTTT. Translation: CSARSPGGYSEAFF. The chain couples TRBV20-1 to TRBJ1-1; D not resolved. The V end was cut by 5 bases, the J end by 6 bases, with 19 bases between. Germline values: CDR1 DFQATT, CDR2 SNEGSKA (reference sequence). The CDR3 is made up of 14 amino acids.

The rearrangement joins TRBV20-1 to TRBJ2-2; D unresolved. The germline gives CDR1 DFQATT, CDR2 SNEGSKA (reference sequence). Trimming took 6 bases from V and 4 from J, leaving 12 bases between them. This CDR3 contains 13 residues. CDR3 coding DNA: TGCAGTGCCCCTAAACCCGGCACCGGGGAGCTGTTTTTT. It is translated as CSAPKPGTGELFF.

This clonotype was observed at least ten times. The chain links TRBV5-1 to TRBJ2-7; D is perhaps TRBD1 or TRBD2 (5 bases each). Trimming cost V 4 bases and J 5 bases, with 22 bases left between them. Germline CDR1 reads SGHRS; CDR2 reads YFSETQ. The CDR3 extends over 16 amino acids. CDR3 sequence reads: CASSTWSGQRGDEQYF. CDR3 nucleotide sequence: TGCGCCAGCAGCACGTGGTCGGGCCAGAGAGGGGACGAGCAGTACTTC.

The CDR3, as DNA: TGTGCCAGCAGCGAGGGGGACAACTCCTACGAGCAGTACGTC. Its translation: CASSEGDNSYEQYV. The genes are TRBV9 and TRBJ2-7; D is possibly TRBD1 (6 bases). V shed 3 bases and J shed 0 bases, with 10 bases lying between them. Per the germline V gene, CDR1 is SGDLS and CDR2 is YYNGEE. This CDR3 region has 14 residues.

The J gene is TRBJ2-2, the V gene TRBV29-1; D unresolved. Germline CDR1 and CDR2: SQVTM and ANQGSEA. The CDR3 totals 14 residues. The ends were cut back, 6 bases at V and 0 bases at J, with 11 bases in the middle. DNA of the CDR3: TGCAGCGTGGCCCGGACCGCGAACACCGGGGAGCTGTTTTTT. Protein: CSVARTANTGELFF.

This clonotype showed up just a few times. The chain employs TRBV9 and TRBJ1-1, with 8 nucleotides matching TRBD1. The CDR3 runs 15 residues. The V and J ends lost 4 bases and 4 bases, in that order; junction bases with no gene match: 9. Germline V lookup: CDR1 SGDLS, CDR2 YYNGEE. The CDR3 region has the DNA TGTGCCAGCAGCCCCTCCGGGACAGGCCCCACTGAAGCTTTCTTT. It yields the protein CASSPSGTGPTEAFF.

This clonotype has just a few counts. This chain joins TRBV28 and TRBJ1-4, with TRBD1 matching 11 bases. This CDR3 is built from 14 residues. Per germline, CDR1 MDHEN and CDR2 SYDVKM. J was trimmed by 11 bases and V by 7 bases; bases with no gene match: 9. The CDR3 coding sequence is TGTGCCAGCATTCTCTCGGGACAGGGGGGGAAACTGTTTTTT. Its translation is CASILSGQGGKLFF.

The genes are TRBV10-3 and TRBJ2-2; the D is unclear. Trimming stripped 3 bases from V and 4 bases from J, with 3 bases between. CDR1 is ENHRY, CDR2 SYGVKD, per germline. This CDR3 is built from 12 residues. The CDR3 here is CAISEVTGELFF. The CDR3 nucleotides are TGTGCCATCAGTGAAGTCACCGGGGAGCTGTTTTTT.

V is TRBV12-3 or TRBV12-4 and J is TRBJ1-5; D is unresolved. Trimming took off 6 bases at V and 3 bases at J, with 12 bases between the two ends. This CDR3 has 14 amino acids. The CDR3 DNA reads as TGTGCCAGCAGCCCTTCCCCCCACAATCAGCCCCAGCATTTT. Protein: CASSPSPHNQPQHF.

This chain connects TRBV4-1 to TRBJ2-1; the match to TRBD2 covers 11 bases. Germline V gene sequence: CDR1 MGHRA, CDR2 YSYEKL. With 3 bases clipped from V and 4 bases from J, the junction kept 11 bases outside the gene matches. This CDR3 spans 18 amino acids. CDR3 protein: CASSQARLAGLSYNEQFF. The CDR3 DNA sequence: TGCGCCAGCAGCCAGGCGAGACTAGCGGGGCTCTCTTACAATGAGCAGTTCTTC.

This clonotype was seen more than once but under ten times. The gene calls are TRBV6-6 and TRBJ1-1, with D maybe TRBD1 (5 bases). Germline CDR1 and CDR2: MNHNY and SVGAGI (reference sequence). Trimming left V 0 bases short and J 1 base short, with 9 bases between. This CDR3 spans 15 amino acids. The CDR3 spells CASSYSIQGNTEAFF. The CDR3 DNA reads TGTGCCAGCAGTTACTCGATTCAGGGGAACACTGAAGCTTTCTTT.

This clonotype occurred a few times. The CDR3 bases are TGTGCCAGCAGCCAAGTTGGGGGGTCTAACACTGAAGCTTTCTTT. It translates to CASSQVGGSNTEAFF. The J gene is TRBJ1-1, the V gene TRBV4-2, with D possibly being TRBD1 (5 bases). V lost 1 base and J lost 2, with 11 bases in between. CDR1 and CDR2 from the germline V gene are LGHNA and YNFKEQ. There are 15 residues in the CDR3.